The TCR beta chain under discussion was sequenced for a study of blood T cell repertoires in COVID-19. At the level of the study: PBMCs, B-cell-depleted T cells, or T cells were the source of the cDNA or gDNA that made up the material.

About this clone itself: Different DNA sequences within this sample yield the same CDR3.

The cohort comprised adults aged 18 to 89 years residing in approximately 25 US areas. Assignments of participants to cohorts depended upon their own reported clinical history. Authors' analysis steps: Amplification with reference gene primers provided the estimates of nucleated cell counts. Produced via immunoSEQ multiplex PCR; TCRdb's table is partial and in-frame only. D and trimming come from the DNA, and the V and J calls and clone size come from that table. This sample carries approximately 360,000 clones, approximately 90% of them seen once, and the ten largest clones take around 0.95%. The sequencing input was PBMCs or T cells enriched from blood (not recorded which). This sequence originates from a woman in her twenties or thirties with acute COVID-19.

The CDR3 loop reads CASSLQGGNTEAFF. CDR3 DNA: TGCGCCAGCAGCTTGCAGGGAGGGAACACTGAAGCTTTCTTT. The chain joins TRBV5-1 to TRBJ1-1, with D perhaps TRBD1 (5 bases). The ends were cut back, 1 base at V and 1 base at J, with 8 bases in the middle. The germline gives CDR1 SGHRS, CDR2 YFSETQ. The CDR3 covers 14 residues.